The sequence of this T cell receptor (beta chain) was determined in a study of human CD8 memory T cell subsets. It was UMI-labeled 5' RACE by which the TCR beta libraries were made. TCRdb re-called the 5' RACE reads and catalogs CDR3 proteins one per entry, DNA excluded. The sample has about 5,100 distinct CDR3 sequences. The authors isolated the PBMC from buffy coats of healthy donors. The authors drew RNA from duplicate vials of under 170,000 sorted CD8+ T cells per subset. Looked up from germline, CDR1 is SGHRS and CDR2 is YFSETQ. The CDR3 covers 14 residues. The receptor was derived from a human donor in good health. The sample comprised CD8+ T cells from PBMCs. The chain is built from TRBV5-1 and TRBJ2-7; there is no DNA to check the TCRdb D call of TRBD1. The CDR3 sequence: CASSPGQGLYEQYF.